This T cell receptor beta chain was retrieved from a study of blood T cell repertoires in COVID-19. TCRdb keeps only in-frame clones here, not all; method: immunoSEQ multiplex PCR. The table has approximately 270,000 clones, about 85% seen once; the top ten hold roughly 3%. This TCR derives from a young man with active or convalescent COVID-19. Sample: peripheral blood.

CDR3 DNA: TGTGCCAGCAGCCAAGAGAGCTCTGTGACCCAGTACTTC. Protein sequence: CASSQESSVTQYF. J is TRBJ2-5 and V is TRBV4-2; D unclear. V lost 0 bases and J lost 7, with 9 bases in between. The germline gives CDR1 LGHNA, CDR2 YNFKEQ. This CDR3 has 13 residues.